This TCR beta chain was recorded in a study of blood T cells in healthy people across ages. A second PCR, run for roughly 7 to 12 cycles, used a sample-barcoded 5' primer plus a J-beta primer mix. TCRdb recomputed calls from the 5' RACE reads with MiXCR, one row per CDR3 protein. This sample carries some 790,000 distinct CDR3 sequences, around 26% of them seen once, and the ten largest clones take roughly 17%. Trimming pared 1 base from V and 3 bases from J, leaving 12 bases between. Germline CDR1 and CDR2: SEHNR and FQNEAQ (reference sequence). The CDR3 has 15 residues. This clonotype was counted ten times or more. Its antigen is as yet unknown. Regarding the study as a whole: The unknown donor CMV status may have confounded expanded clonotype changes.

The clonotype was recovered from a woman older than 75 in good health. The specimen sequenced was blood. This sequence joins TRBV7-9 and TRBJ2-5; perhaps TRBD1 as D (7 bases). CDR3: CASSLGGTAKETQYF. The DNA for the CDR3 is TGTGCCAGCAGCTTAGGCGGGACAGCAAAAGAGACCCAGTACTTC.